These 3 T cell receptor beta chains were sequenced from one sample in a study of memory B cells and T cells in multiple sclerosis. Produced via immunoSEQ multiplex PCR; TCRdb's table is partial and in-frame only. The sample consists of roughly 8,200 clones, 58% of them appearing once. Material for sequencing was memory (CD45RO+) CD8+ T cells from blood. All receptors derive from a human donor with multiple sclerosis.

The V gene is TRBV27, the J gene TRBJ2-7; 10 bases agree with TRBD2. With 6 bases clipped from V and 2 bases from J, the junction kept 4 bases outside the gene matches. Germline lookup yields CDR1 MNHEY and CDR2 SMNVEV (reference sequence). The CDR3 consists of 14 residues. In DNA, the CDR3 is TGTGCCAGCAGCCGGACTAGCGGAACCTACGAGCAGTACTTC. It specifies CASSRTSGTYEQYF.

Notes on this clone: Other DNA sequences within the sample encode an identical CDR3. The chain employs TRBV18 and TRBJ2-3; no reliable D call. V lost 0 bases to trimming and J lost 0 bases, with 4 bases between them. This CDR3 has 14 residues. From germline, CDR1 is KGHSH and CDR2 LQKENI. The CDR3 region is CASSPPRSTDTQYF. In DNA form, the CDR3 reads TGTGCCAGCTCACCACCGCGGAGCACAGATACGCAGTATTTT.

This clone was counted a single time. The genes are TRBV9 and TRBJ2-7, with a weak D call TRBD2 (6 bases). This CDR3 region has 16 residues. V lost 3 bases and J 4 bases, leaving 20 bases between the germline ends. Germline V CDR1 and CDR2: SGDLS, YYNGEE. The CDR3 DNA reads TGTGCCAGCAGCGCAAAAGTCGGTGGGGGGATATACGAGCAGTACTTC. This gives the protein CASSAKVGGGIYEQYF.